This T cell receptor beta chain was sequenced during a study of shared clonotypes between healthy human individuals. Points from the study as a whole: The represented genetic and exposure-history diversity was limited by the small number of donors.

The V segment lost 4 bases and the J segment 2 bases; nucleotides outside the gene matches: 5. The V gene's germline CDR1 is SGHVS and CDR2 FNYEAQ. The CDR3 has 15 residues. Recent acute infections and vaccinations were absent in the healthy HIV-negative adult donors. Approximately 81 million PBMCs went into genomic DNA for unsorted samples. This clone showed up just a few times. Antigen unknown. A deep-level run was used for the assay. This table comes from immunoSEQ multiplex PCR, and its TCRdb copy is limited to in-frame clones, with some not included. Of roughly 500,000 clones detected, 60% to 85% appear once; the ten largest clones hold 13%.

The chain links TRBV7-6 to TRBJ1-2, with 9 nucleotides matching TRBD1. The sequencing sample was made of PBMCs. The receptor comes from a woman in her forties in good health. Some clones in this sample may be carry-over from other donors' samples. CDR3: CASSSGQGLNYGYTF. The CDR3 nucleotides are TGTGCCAGCAGCTCGGGACAGGGTCTAAACTATGGCTACACCTTC.